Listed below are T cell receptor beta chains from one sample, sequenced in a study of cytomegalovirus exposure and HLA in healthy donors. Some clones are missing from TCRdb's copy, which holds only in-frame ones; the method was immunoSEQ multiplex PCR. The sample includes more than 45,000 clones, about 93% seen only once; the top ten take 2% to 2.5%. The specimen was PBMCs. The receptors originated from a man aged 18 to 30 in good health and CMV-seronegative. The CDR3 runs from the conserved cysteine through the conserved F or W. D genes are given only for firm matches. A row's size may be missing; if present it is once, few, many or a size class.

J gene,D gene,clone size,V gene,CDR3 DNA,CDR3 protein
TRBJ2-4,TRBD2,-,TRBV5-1,TGCGCCAGCAGTCTAGCGGGAGTTGTAGACATTCAGTACTTC,CASSLAGVVDIQYF
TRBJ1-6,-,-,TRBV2,TGTGCCAGCAGATGGACAGACGGCAACAATTCACCCCTCCACTTT,CASRWTDGNNSPLHF
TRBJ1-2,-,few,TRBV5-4,TGTGCCAGCAGCTCTGAGACAGTCGTCTATGGCTACACCTTC,CASSSETVVYGYTF
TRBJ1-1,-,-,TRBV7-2,TGTGCCAGCAGCTTAGCAGGGGCTGGAACTGAAGCTTTCTTT,CASSLAGAGTEAFF
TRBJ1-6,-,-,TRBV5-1,TGCGCCAGCAGCTTGGGGGGCCAGGATAATTCACCCCTCCACTTT,CASSLGGQDNSPLHF
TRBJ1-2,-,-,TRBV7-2,TGTGCCAGCAGCTTGGAGATATCGGGGGGGAACGGCTACACCTTC,CASSLEISGGNGYTF
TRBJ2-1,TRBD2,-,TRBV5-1,TGCGCCAGCAGCCTAACCATAGCGGGAGGGACGGTGGATGAGCAGTTCTTC,CASSLTIAGGTVDEQFF
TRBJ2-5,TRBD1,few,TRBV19,TGTGCCAGTACAGGGGGTCGGGAGACCCAGTACTTC,CASTGGRETQYF
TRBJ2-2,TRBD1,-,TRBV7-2,TGTGCCAGCAGCTTGACAGGGTTGGCCGGGGAGCTGTTTTTT,CASSLTGLAGELFF
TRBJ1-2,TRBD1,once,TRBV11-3,TGTGCCAGCAGCTTACTGACAGGGAACTATGGCTACACCTTC,CASSLLTGNYGYTF
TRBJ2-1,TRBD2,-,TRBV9,TGTGCCAGCAGCCCTACCGGGCGGGAGAGGCTCAATGAGCAGTTCTTC,CASSPTGRERLNEQFF
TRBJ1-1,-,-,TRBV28,TGTGCCAGCACAGAGGGAACTGAAGCTTTCTTT,CASTEGTEAFF
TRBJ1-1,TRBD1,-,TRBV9,TGTGCCAGCAGCGCCACAGGGGCCGGGGACACTGAAGCTTTCTTT,CASSATGAGDTEAFF
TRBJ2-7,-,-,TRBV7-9,TGTGCCAGCAGCTTAAGCGGGCCGTACGAGCAGTACTTC,CASSLSGPYEQYF
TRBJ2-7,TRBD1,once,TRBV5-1,TGCGCCAGCAGCACGGGACAGGGCGGCGAGCAGTACTTC,CASSTGQGGEQYF
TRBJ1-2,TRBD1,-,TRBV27,TGTGCCAGTCGCAGGGCAGGGGGCCTTGGCTACACCTTC,CASRRAGGLGYTF
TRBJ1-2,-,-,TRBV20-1,TGCAGTGGGGCCTATGGCTACACCTTC,CSGAYGYTF
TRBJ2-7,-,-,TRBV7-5,TGTGTCAGAAGCCCCCTCACGGGTTCCTACGAGCAGTACTTC,CVRSPLTGSYEQYF
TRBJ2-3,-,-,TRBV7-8,TGTGCCAGCAGCCCGGGACTGGCAACAGATACGCAGTATTTT,CASSPGLATDTQYF
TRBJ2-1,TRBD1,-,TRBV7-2,TGTGCCAGCAAAAAGGGGGCTGGGCAGAACAATGAGCAGTTCTTC,CASKKGAGQNNEQFF
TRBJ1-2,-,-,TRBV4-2,TGTGCCAGCAGGGAAGCGTCGAGCTATGGCTACACCTTC,CASREASSYGYTF
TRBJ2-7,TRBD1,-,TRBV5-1,TGCGCCAGCAGCCAAGGACAGGGCCTTACCTACGAGCAGTACTTC,CASSQGQGLTYEQYF
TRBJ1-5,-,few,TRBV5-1,TGCGCCAGCAGCTTGGATTCGGGTCAGCCCCAGCATTTT,CASSLDSGQPQHF
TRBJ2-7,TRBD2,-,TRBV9,TGTGCCAGCAGCGCTAGCGGGAGACCGAGCGAGCAGTACTTC,CASSASGRPSEQYF
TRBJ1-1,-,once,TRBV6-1,TGTGCCAGCAGTGAATCAGAAAACACTGAAGCTTTCTTT,CASSESENTEAFF
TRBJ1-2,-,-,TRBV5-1,TGCGCCAGCAGCTTGGAAACAGGCCACTACACCTTC,CASSLETGHYTF
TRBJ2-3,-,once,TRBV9,TGTGCCAGCAGCGTAGCTGGGCCCGCGGGACGGACAGATACGCAGTATTTT,CASSVAGPAGRTDTQYF
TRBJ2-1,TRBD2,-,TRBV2,TGTGCCAGCATCAGGGAGGGGAGACACAATGAGCAGTTCTTC,CASIREGRHNEQFF
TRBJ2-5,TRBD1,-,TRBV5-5,TGTGCCAGCAGCAAACAACAGGGGTGGGAGACCCAGTACTTC,CASSKQQGWETQYF
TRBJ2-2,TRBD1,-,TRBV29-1,TGCAGCGTTGGACAGGGGAGCAACACCGGGGAGCTGTTTTTT,CSVGQGSNTGELFF
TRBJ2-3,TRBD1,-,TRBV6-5,TGTGCCAGCAGTTACGAGGGACAGGGGGCTGGTACGCAGTATTTT,CASSYEGQGAGTQYF
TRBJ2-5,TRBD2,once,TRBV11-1,TGTGCCAGCAGCACGACTAGCGGTTTTCAAGAGACCCAGTACTTC,CASSTTSGFQETQYF
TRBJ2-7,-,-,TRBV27,TGTGCCAGCAGCCCTGGTGAGGCGCGTGAGGTCCTCTCCTACGAGCAGTACTTC,CASSPGEAREVLSYEQYF
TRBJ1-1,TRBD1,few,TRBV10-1,TGCGCCAGCAGTGGTACCCCGGGACAGAAAGGAGTGAACACTGAAGCTTTCTTT,CASSGTPGQKGVNTEAFF
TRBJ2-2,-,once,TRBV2,TGTGCGAAGAGGGGGGGGAACACCGGGGAGCTGTTTTTT,CAKRGGNTGELFF